These 4 T cell receptor beta chains share one sample of origin, sequenced in a study of shared clonotypes between healthy human individuals. Generated by immunoSEQ multiplex PCR, the TCRdb table keeps only in-frame clones and is missing some. The table shows around 2.1 million clones, with just over 90% occurring only once. Naive CD8 cells lacked CD45RO and underwent positive selection for CCR7, leaving out terminally differentiated effector memory CD45RA+ cells. The sample was naive CD8+ T cells from PBMCs. The receptors derive from a young man in good health. Some clones in this sample may be carry-over from other donors' samples.

V usage is TRBV9 and J usage is TRBJ2-1, with D uncertain. Germline V gene sequence: CDR1 SGDLS, CDR2 YYNGEE. This CDR3 has 10 residues. V lost 10 bases to trimming and J lost 12 bases, with 14 bases between them. CDR3 DNA: TGTGCCCGACCGTGCTCAGGGCAGTTCTTC. The encoded protein is CARPCSGQFF.

The V gene is TRBV27, the J gene TRBJ1-3, with D perhaps TRBD1 (6 bases). Germline loops: CDR1 MNHEY, CDR2 SMNVEV (reference sequence). This CDR3 has 15 residues. V was cut by 5 bases and J by 7 bases, with 18 bases left in between. The CDR3 DNA is TGTGCCAGCAGTCCAACAGGGTCGCCGAGGAACACCATATATTTT. Translation gives CASSPTGSPRNTIYF.

The rearrangement joins TRBV11-2 to TRBJ2-7, with TRBD2 identical over 9 bases. CDR1 SGHAT and CDR2 FQNNGV come from the germline V gene. The CDR3 is 15 residues long. Losses at the gene ends were 3 bases for V and 3 bases for J; bases not matched to a gene: 6. CDR3 coding DNA: TGTGCCAGCAGCTTGCGGGAGGGCCTGAACTACGAGCAGTACTTC. Protein: CASSLREGLNYEQYF.

This chain connects TRBV5-4 to TRBJ2-7; D may be TRBD2 (6 bases). The CDR3 spans 15 residues. V was cut by 4 bases and J by 7 bases, with 21 bases left in between. CDR1 SGHNT and CDR2 YYREEE come from the germline V gene (reference sequence). Here the CDR3 reads CASSLPGTPSVEQYF. CDR3 in DNA: TGTGCCAGCAGCCTGCCCGGGACTCCGAGCGTGGAGCAGTACTTC.